In this sample, the clone carrying this T cell receptor (beta chain) turned up once. The antigen is not known. The entry originates in a study of cytomegalovirus exposure and HLA in healthy donors. PCR involved 60 Vbeta and 13 Jbeta primers. Libraries were prepared by immunoSEQ multiplex PCR; TCRdb keeps only in-frame clonotypes and omits some of them. The top ten hold approximately 2.4% of the sample, which has around 200,000 clones, roughly 85% seen once. The CDR3 contains 15 residues. Trimming removed 1 base from V and 2 bases from J, with 11 bases in between. Germline lookup yields CDR1 SSHAT and CDR2 FNYEAQ (reference sequence). Study-wide results and caveats: A classifier reportedly called cytomegalovirus status with high sensitivity and specificity. A prior analysis recorded that most TCR beta V segments were productive about 90% or about 30% of the time. A later analysis showed TCR association rates differing by HLA locus, peaking at DRB1 and lowest at HLA-C. A later analysis by the authors found several of the most significant clusters apparently linked to common viral pathogens.

The clonotype was recovered from a woman aged 45-65 years in good health and CMV-seronegative. The chain combines TRBV7-7 with TRBJ2-5, with a weak D call TRBD1 (6 bases). Material for sequencing was PBMCs. CDR3: CASSLGRGQQETQYF. CDR3 DNA: TGTGCCAGCAGCTTAGGCAGGGGCCAACAAGAGACCCAGTACTTC.